This T cell receptor (beta chain) was recovered during a study of shared clonotypes between healthy human individuals. The CDR3 is 16 amino acids. The germline CDR1 and CDR2 sequences are LNHDA and SQIVND (reference sequence). V lost 4 bases, J lost 10 bases, and 20 bases lay in between. Deep-level assay runs were performed. This table comes from immunoSEQ multiplex PCR, and its TCRdb copy is limited to in-frame clones, with some not included. The sample has roughly 2 million clones; approximately 95% are singletons. Notes on this clone: What it recognizes is unknown.

In the CD4+ fraction, cells were divided into CD45RA+ naive and CD45RA-negative memory subsets. Notes on the study in general: The study generally estimated greater richness for naive than memory subsets. It was observed that around 5% of naive CD4 clonotypes were shared across several donors.

The rearrangement joins TRBV19 to TRBJ1-6; weak D call: TRBD1 (6 bases). Sequencing was performed on naive CD4+ T cells sorted from blood. Subset of the sample: CD45RA+ positively selected. The TCR was taken from a young man in good health. This chain's CDR3 is CASSTTVRDTMSPLHF. The CDR3 coding sequence is TGTGCCAGTAGTACAACAGTCCGGGACACGATGTCACCCCTCCACTTT. The complete variable domain, with remaining parts taken from reference TRBV19 and TRBJ1-6, reads DGGITQSPKYLFRKEGQNVTLSCEQNLNHDAMYWYRQDPGQGLRLIYYSQIVNDFQKGDIAEGYSVSREKKESFPLTVTSAQKNPTAFYLCASSTTVRDTMSPLHFGNGTRLTVT.